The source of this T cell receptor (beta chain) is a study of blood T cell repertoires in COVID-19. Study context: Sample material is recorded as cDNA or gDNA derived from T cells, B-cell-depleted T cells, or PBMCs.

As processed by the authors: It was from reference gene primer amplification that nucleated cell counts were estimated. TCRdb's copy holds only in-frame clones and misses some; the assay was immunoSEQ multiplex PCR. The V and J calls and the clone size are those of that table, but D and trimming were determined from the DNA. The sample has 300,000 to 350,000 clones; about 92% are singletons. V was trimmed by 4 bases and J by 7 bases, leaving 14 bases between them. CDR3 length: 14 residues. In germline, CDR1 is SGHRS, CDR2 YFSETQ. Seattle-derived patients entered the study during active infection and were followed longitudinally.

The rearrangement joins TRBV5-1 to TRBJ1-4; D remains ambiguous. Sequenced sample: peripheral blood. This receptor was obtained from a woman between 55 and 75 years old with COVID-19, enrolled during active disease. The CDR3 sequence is CASSPQVNVEKLFF. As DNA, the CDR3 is TGCGCCAGCAGCCCTCAGGTGAATGTTGAAAAACTGTTTTTT.